This T cell receptor beta chain comes out of a study of human T cells and chemical hapten exposure. Study-level background: Patients got weekly scalp diphenylcyclopropenone doses over the approximately 24-week study. Minor volume differences among pooled libraries chiefly drove per-sample TCR yield variation.

The table lists this clonotype with many counts. Its antigen remains unknown. Time point of the sample: patch test 1, 2 weeks after DPC sensitization. Treatment in this sample: therapeutic diphenylcyclopropenone sensitization with weekly scalp DPC. In the original workflow: Samples contained a median of roughly 99,000 TCRs, with a range of about 23,224 to 700,000. TCRdb re-called the RACE reads through MiXCR, storing one row per CDR3 protein. Here the V and J calls rest on TCRdb's processing, not on the authors' analysis. Altogether roughly 86,000 distinct CDR3 sequences are present, about 10% being singletons, with the ten largest covering approximately 2.2%. This CDR3 spans 16 amino acids. Trimming at V came to 3 bases and at J to 3 bases, leaving 7 bases not matched to a gene. From germline, CDR1 is LNHDA and CDR2 SQIVND (reference sequence). Notes on the study in general: Unchanged with DPC sensitization were TCRs above 1 in 1000 frequency.

This material consisted of whole blood, taken in connection with sensitization to the hapten diphenylcyclopropenone (DPC). The sequence was collected from a man aged 35-49 years with alopecia areata. Some clones in this sample may be carry-over from other donors' samples. This chain joins TRBV19 and TRBJ2-1, with 8 nucleotides matching TRBD2. The CDR3: CASSIPYSGNYNEQFF. As DNA, the CDR3 is TGTGCCAGTAGTATTCCGTATAGCGGGAACTACAATGAGCAGTTCTTC.